These T cell receptor beta chains were read from a single sample in a study of early T cells in non-severe SARS-CoV-2 infection. TCRdb reprocessed the 5' RACE reads with MiXCR, giving one entry per CDR3 protein. The table shows 100,000 to 120,000 distinct CDR3 sequences, with roughly 13% occurring only once. The sequencing used whole blood, collected at baseline. The receptors stem from an adult who was a healthcare worker with PCR-confirmed SARS-CoV-2 infection or an uninfected control (not recorded which). Each CDR3 is given without its conserved first and last residue. D genes are given only for firm matches. Size values are once, few and many counts, or a class for expanded clones, and some rows have none.

cdr3_length j_call clone_size d_call v_call cdr3_aa
13 TRBJ1-2 many TRBD1 TRBV24-1 ATSDPGQANYGYT
12 TRBJ2-7 few - TRBV27 ASSFEAGPHEQY
11 TRBJ1-1 few - TRBV12-3/TRBV12-4 ASSFLGDTEAF
11 TRBJ2-1 - - TRBV5-1 ASSPGDRDEQF
12 TRBJ1-1 few - TRBV20-1 SASWGILPDGAF
11 TRBJ2-1 many TRBD2 TRBV30 AWAKAGGNEQF
12 TRBJ1-1 - - TRBV10-2 ASTAGQRVTEAF
8 TRBJ1-2 - - TRBV20-1 SAVKYGYT
13 TRBJ1-6 few - TRBV27 ASSYRTVENSPLH
12 TRBJ2-3 - TRBD1 TRBV29-1 SVGGQGIRDTQY
13 TRBJ2-2 few TRBD1 TRBV6-5 ASSYQGASTGELF
12 TRBJ2-3 few - TRBV11-2 ASSSRDSPRTQY
13 TRBJ2-5 many TRBD1 TRBV3-1 ASSQDGQGRETQY
11 TRBJ1-1 many TRBD1 TRBV7-9 ASSLVKGAEAF
11 TRBJ2-2 few - TRBV12-3/TRBV12-4 ASSSYGTGELF
14 TRBJ2-2 - TRBD2 TRBV24-1 ATRDGTSVNTGELF
15 TRBJ1-6 - - TRBV7-9 ASSLKVTGGVDSPLH
12 TRBJ2-1 few TRBD2 TRBV12-3/TRBV12-4 ASRPGTSGNEQF
8 TRBJ2-3 - - TRBV30 AWGTDTQY
16 TRBJ1-2 many TRBD1 TRBV28 ASSPPGTGYGGNYGYT
13 TRBJ1-6 many - TRBV20-1 SARAEVPKISPLH
17 TRBJ2-2 - TRBD1 TRBV6-5 ASSYSSPGQGAGTGELF
13 TRBJ1-1 few - TRBV3-1 ASSQGFGGDTEAF
13 TRBJ1-1 - - TRBV6-2/TRBV6-3 ASSYLTRESAKAF
10 TRBJ1-2 few - TRBV6-4 ASSSSGGGYT
12 TRBJ2-7 - TRBD2 TRBV5-5 ASSPSSGDYEQY
12 TRBJ2-7 - TRBD2 TRBV2 ASSGQAGGHEQY
11 TRBJ2-1 few - TRBV5-1 ASREPSYNEQF
16 TRBJ1-6 many - TRBV5-4 ASSLLIIPGAIGSPLH
12 TRBJ1-2 few - TRBV4-1 ASSQAGQTYGYT
13 TRBJ1-1 few - TRBV7-3 ASSSSTVGNTEAF
11 TRBJ1-6 few - TRBV6-1 ASSIRTASPLH
9 TRBJ2-7 - - TRBV12-3/TRBV12-4 ASREHYEQY
12 TRBJ1-6 many TRBD1 TRBV5-4 ASSRGQGNSPLH
11 TRBJ1-2 few - TRBV6-1 ASNLQVNYGYT
12 TRBJ2-7 few TRBD2 TRBV19 ASSLTSGRYEQY
13 TRBJ2-3 - - TRBV5-1 ASSELARSTDTQY
12 TRBJ2-1 few - TRBV9 ASSVAPSGREQF
11 TRBJ1-5 - TRBD1 TRBV5-5 ASSPDRVQPQH
13 TRBJ2-1 - TRBD2 TRBV6-6 ASSISGASYNEQF
12 TRBJ2-7 few TRBD1 TRBV3-1 ASSRGDRGIKQY
8 TRBJ2-5 - - TRBV28 ASSEETQY
13 TRBJ1-2 - TRBD1 TRBV5-1 ASSPVTGGGYGYT
13 TRBJ2-1 - TRBD2 TRBV5-1 ASSFRTSGRNEQF
13 TRBJ2-7 - - TRBV28 ASSSYTAGTYEQY
12 TRBJ1-2 - - TRBV5-4 ASSPGSLRYGYT
13 TRBJ1-2 few - TRBV6-2/TRBV6-3 ASKRSGERGYGYT
13 TRBJ2-3 - TRBD1 TRBV7-6 ASSSRTGFTDTQY
12 TRBJ2-3 - - TRBV9 ASSVAQSADTQY
10 TRBJ2-7 - - TRBV12-3/TRBV12-4 ASSFSDYEQY
11 TRBJ2-5 - - TRBV7-3 ASSLTREETQY